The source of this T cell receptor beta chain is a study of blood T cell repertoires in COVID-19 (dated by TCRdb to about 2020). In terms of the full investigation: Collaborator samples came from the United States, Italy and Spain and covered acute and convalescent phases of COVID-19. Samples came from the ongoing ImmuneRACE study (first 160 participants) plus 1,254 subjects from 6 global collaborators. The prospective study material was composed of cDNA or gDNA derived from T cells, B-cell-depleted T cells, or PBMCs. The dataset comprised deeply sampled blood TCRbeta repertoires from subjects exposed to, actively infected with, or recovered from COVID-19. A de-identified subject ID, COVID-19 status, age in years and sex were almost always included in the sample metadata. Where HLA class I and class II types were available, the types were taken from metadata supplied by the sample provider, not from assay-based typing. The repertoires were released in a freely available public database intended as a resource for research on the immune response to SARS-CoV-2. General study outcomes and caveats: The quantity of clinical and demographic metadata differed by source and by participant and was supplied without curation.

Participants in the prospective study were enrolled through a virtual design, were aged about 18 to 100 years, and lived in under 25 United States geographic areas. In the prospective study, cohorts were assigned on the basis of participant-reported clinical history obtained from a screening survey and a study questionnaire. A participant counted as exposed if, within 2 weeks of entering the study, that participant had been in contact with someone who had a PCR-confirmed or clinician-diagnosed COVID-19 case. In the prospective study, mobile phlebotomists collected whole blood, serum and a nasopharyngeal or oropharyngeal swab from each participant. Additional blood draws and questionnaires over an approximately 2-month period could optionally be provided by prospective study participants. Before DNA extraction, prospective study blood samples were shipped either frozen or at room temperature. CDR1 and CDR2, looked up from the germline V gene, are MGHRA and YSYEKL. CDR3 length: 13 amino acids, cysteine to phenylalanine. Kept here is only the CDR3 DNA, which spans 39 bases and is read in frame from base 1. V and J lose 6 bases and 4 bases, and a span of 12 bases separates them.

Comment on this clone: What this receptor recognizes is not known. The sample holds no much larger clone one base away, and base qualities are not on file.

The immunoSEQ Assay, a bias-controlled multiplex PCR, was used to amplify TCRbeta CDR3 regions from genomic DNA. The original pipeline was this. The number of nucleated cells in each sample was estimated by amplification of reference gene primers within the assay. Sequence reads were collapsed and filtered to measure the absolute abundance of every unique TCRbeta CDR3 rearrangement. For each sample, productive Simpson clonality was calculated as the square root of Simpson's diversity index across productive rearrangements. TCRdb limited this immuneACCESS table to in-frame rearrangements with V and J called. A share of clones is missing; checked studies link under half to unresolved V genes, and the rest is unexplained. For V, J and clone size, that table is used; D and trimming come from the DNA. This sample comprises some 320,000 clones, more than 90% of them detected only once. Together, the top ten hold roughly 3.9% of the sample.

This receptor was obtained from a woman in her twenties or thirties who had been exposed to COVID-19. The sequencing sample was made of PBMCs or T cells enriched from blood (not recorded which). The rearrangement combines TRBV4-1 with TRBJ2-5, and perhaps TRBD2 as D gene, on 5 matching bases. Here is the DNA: TGCGCCAGCAGGAGGGCAGCGAGAGAGACCCAGTACTTC. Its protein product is CASRRAARETQYF.